This T cell receptor beta chain emerged from a study of T cell changes during pregnancy in multiple sclerosis. The CDR3 is made up of 19 amino acids. V was clipped by 4 bases and J by 6 bases; unmatched bases: 18. CDR1 is KGHSH and CDR2 is LQKENI in the germline V gene. Assay: immunoSEQ multiplex PCR; the TCRdb copy retains only in-frame clones and omits some. The sample contains 45,000 to 50,000 clones, approximately 94% of which appear only once. The chain links TRBV18 to TRBJ2-1; TRBD1 agrees at 10 bases. Sequenced material: CD8+ T cells from peripheral blood mononuclear cells, taken in the first trimester of pregnancy. The receptor was isolated from a female donor with multiple sclerosis, enrolled in a pregnancy study. The CDR3 DNA reads as TGTGCCAGCTCACTTTTAGACAGGGGGCCTACCGCACTGCTCAATGAGCAGTTCTTC. Translation: CASSLLDRGPTALLNEQFF.